This TCR beta chain was sequenced for a study of blood T cells in healthy people across ages (dated by TCRdb to between 2015 and 2016). Some background on the complete study: Template switching captured roughly one uniquely barcoded TCR beta cDNA molecule per two T cells in model experiments. To avoid experimental bias, donors of different ages were randomly spread across the sequencing lanes. Two additional independent replicas of 1 million unique cDNA reads from the same blood draw were analyzed for two donors (one aged 18 to 30 and one aged 80 or older). To track age-related changes in TCR beta repertoire diversity, the study relied on deep sequencing normalized with unique cDNA molecular identifiers. Four age groups were formed from the donors: young (average roughly 15 years), middle-aged (approximately 42), aged (62) and long-lived (about 80). Findings and caveats that apply to the study as a whole: Donor CMV infection status was unknown, potentially confounding age-related changes in expanded clonotypes. Conclusive comparison of naive and antigen-experienced compartments was prevented by the profiling of bulk unsorted PBMCs. There was a strong correlation between observed TCR beta diversity and the percentage of naive T cells measured by flow cytometry. Total diversity estimates from one million sequenced T cells were considered lower bounds and underestimates. Compared with the aged group, the long-lived group had more naive CD4+ T cells, fewer expanded clones and increased TCR diversity, a pattern suggesting age selection. Observed TCR beta diversity per million T cells fell roughly linearly with age, and a significant reduction was already apparent by age around 40.

The donors were roughly 40 Caucasian individuals from Russia, aged roughly 6 to 100 years, who were systemically healthy. Ten milliliters of peripheral blood were drawn from each donor into EDTA-treated Vacutainer tubes. PBMCs were isolated by Ficoll-Paque density-gradient centrifugation, with at least 6 million obtained per sample. Trizol reagent was used to extract total RNA from PBMCs, with at least 5 micrograms per sample. For every donor, an aliquot of PBMCs went through flow cytometry to measure the percentages of naive CD45RAhigh/CD27high T cells. This clonotype was counted ten times or more. Its recognized antigen is unknown. Nothing much larger sits one base from this clone, and base qualities are not available. The library was made by 5' RACE. A second PCR of about 6 to 11 cycles was performed with a sample-barcoded 5' primer and a J-beta primer mix. Each TCR beta cDNA molecule received a unique molecular identifier from a template-switch 5' adaptor carrying 12 random nucleotides. At least 2.5 million CDR3-containing paired-end reads were obtained from each sample. All of the RNA was converted into first-strand cDNA using the Mint cDNA synthesis kit, with a TRBC-specific oligonucleotide serving as the primer. After uracil-DNA glycosylase treatment, a first 18-cycle PCR used universal primers M1SS and BC2_uni_R on all cDNA. Turning to the authors' computational methods: For normalization, 1 million high-quality reads were randomly selected from each sample, with every read carrying a distinct molecular identifier. Instead of being binned into consensus sequences, reads that shared molecular identifiers were thrown out. CDR3 identification, clonotype clustering and error correction used MiTCR with a Q25 quality threshold and the strictest error-elimination algorithm. Lower-bound total TCR beta diversity was estimated with a nonparametric unseen species model using Euler transformation. The public reads were reprocessed in TCRdb via fastp at Q25 and MiXCR, keeping in-frame beta chains. Each CDR3 protein appears once, grouped with its most common genes and DNA. The authors' filters were not applied to this entry. Within this sample are some 1.8 million distinct CDR3 sequences, with around 40% of them counted one time only. The ten largest clones add up to about 21% of the sample.

Material: blood. This TCR was sampled from a human donor in good health.

The nucleotides are TGTGCCAGCGCTCTTACGTGGGACATCAATCAGCCCCAGCATTTT. Its coded protein is CASALTWDINQPQHF. The chain is made from TRBV7-2 and TRBJ1-5; TRBD1 might be the D gene, on 6 matching bases. Reading from cysteine to phenylalanine, the CDR3 counts 15 amino acids. CDR3 DNA only is kept here, 45 bases in frame from base 1. Via the germline V gene, CDR1 is SGHTA and CDR2 FQGNSA. V is shortened by 8 bases, J by 3 bases, and the region joining them spans 17 bases.